This TCR beta chain was observed in a study of identical twins. Broader study findings: Reduced insertions were recorded for abundant cord blood beta clonotypes, with no such pattern in memory repertoires.

A word on this clonotype: As yet, its antigen is unknown.

Donors uniformly comprised healthy Caucasians. Template switching added a universal primer site; cDNA carried unique molecular identifiers. Each CDR3 protein gets one entry after TCRdb re-called the 5' RACE reads with MiXCR. This sample carries some 1,600,000 distinct CDR3 sequences, roughly 35% of them seen once, and the ten largest clones take under 0.35%. Deletions cut 3 bases from V and 4 bases from J, with 8 bases between. The CDR3 sequence is 12 residues long. The germline CDR1 and CDR2 sequences are DFQATT and SNEGSKA (reference sequence). The V and J genes are TRBV20-1 and TRBJ2-3; D gene uncertain. Material for sequencing was cord blood. The source of this sequence is a newborn girl in good health. CDR3: CSARGVSDTQYF. The CDR3 DNA reads TGCAGTGCTAGGGGCGTGTCAGATACGCAGTATTTT.